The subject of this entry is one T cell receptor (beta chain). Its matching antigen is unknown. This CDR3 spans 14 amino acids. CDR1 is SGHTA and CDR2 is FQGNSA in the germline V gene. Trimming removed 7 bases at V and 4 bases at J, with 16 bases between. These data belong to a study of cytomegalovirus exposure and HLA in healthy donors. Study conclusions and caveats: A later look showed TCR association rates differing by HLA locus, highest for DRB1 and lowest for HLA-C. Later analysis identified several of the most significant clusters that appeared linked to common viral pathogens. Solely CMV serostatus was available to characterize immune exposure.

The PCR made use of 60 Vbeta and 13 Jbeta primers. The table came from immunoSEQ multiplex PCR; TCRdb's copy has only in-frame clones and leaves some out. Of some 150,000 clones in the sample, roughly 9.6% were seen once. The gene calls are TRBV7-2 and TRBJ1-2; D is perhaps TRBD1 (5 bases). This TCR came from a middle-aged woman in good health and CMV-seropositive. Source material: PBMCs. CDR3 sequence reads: CASTSSQGFYGYTF. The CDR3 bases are TGTGCCAGCACCTCAAGTCAGGGATTCTATGGCTACACCTTC.